This TCR beta chain was identified in a study of OX40 agonist ivuxolimab in advanced cancers. The table came from immunoSEQ multiplex PCR; TCRdb's copy has only in-frame clones and leaves some out. Of tens of thousands of clones in the sample, roughly four fifths are singletons; the top ten hold 2% to 2.5%. The sequenced sample was CD4+ or CD8+ T cells sorted from blood, obtained in a trial of the OX40 agonist ivuxolimab. This receptor was taken from an adult with an advanced solid tumor such as melanoma, head and neck, liver or kidney cancer.

The CDR3 spells CASSPRMIIVPPNEQFF. The CDR3 DNA reads TGTGCCAGCAGTCCCAGGATGATAATAGTCCCGCCGAATGAGCAGTTCTTC. The chain couples TRBV28 to TRBJ2-1; no clear D gene. From germline, CDR1 is MDHEN and CDR2 SYDVKM. V was clipped by 5 bases and J by 7 bases, with 24 bases between them. The CDR3 runs 17 residues.